Listed below are T cell receptor beta chains from one sample, sequenced in a study of low-dose radiotherapy and immunotherapy resistance in tumors. A single record per CDR3 protein comes from TCRdb applying MiXCR to the reads. The sample holds some 52,000 distinct CDR3 sequences, around a third seen once. The specimen comprised PBMCs, sampled after low-dose radiotherapy plus immunotherapy. The receptors shown here come from a male donor with rectosigmoid adenocarcinoma. CDR3s include the opening cysteine and the closing phenylalanine or tryptophan. The D gene is left open where the match is weak. Where a row states a size, it is once, few, many or the class of an expanded clone; other rows omit it.

clone_size,d_call,cdr3_length,v_call,j_call,cdr3_nt,cdr3_aa
many,TRBD1,14,TRBV3-1,TRBJ2-2,TGTGCCAGCAGCCAAAATACAGGGGCCGGGGAGCTGTTTTTT,CASSQNTGAGELFF
once,TRBD1,13,TRBV7-9,TRBJ2-7,TGTGCCAGCGGGGGAACAGGGGGCCTCGAGCAGTACTTC,CASGGTGGLEQYF
many,NA,16,TRBV20-1,TRBJ2-3,TGCAGTGCTCTGCCCCTACGGAGGGCCGACACAGATACGCAGTATTTT,CSALPLRRADTDTQYF
many,NA,14,TRBV12-3/TRBV12-4,TRBJ1-5,TGTGCCAGCAGTTTAGGATTTAGCAATCAGCCCCAGCATTTT,CASSLGFSNQPQHF
many,NA,11,TRBV6-8,TRBJ2-3,TGTGCCAGCAGTCGACAGTATGAGCAGTATTTT,CASSRQYEQYF
many,TRBD2,15,TRBV11-2,TRBJ2-1,TGTGCCAGCAGCTTAAGAACTAGCGGGACGAATGAGCAGTTCTTC,CASSLRTSGTNEQFF
NA,NA,15,TRBV19,TRBJ1-2,TGTGCCAGTAGTATGATCACAGGAGGAGACTATGGCTACACCTTC,CASSMITGGDYGYTF
NA,TRBD1,14,TRBV6-2/TRBV6-3,TRBJ1-2,TGTGCCAGCACCAGGGGGGCGACTAACTATGGCTACACCTTC,CASTRGATNYGYTF
NA,NA,13,TRBV6-5,TRBJ2-1,TGTGCCAGCAGCAAGAACGGATACAATGAGCAGTTCTTC,CASSKNGYNEQFF
many,NA,14,TRBV7-2,TRBJ2-2,TGTGCCAGCAGCCCCGCAAGGAACACCGGGGAGCTGTTTTTT,CASSPARNTGELFF
few,TRBD2,14,TRBV10-2,TRBJ2-1,TGCGCCAGCGTCCCCGGCGGGAGTACCAATGAGCAGTTCTTC,CASVPGGSTNEQFF
NA,TRBD1,17,TRBV5-4,TRBJ2-5,TGTGCCAGCAGCTTAGGATGGGGACAGCCCAGCGAAGAGACCCAGTACTTC,CASSLGWGQPSEETQYF
many,TRBD1,15,TRBV4-2,TRBJ1-2,TGTGCCAGCAGCCAAGATCAAAACAGGGGTACGGGCTACACCTTC,CASSQDQNRGTGYTF
many,NA,15,TRBV2,TRBJ2-3,TGTGCCAGCAGTGGCTGGGGGACTGTCCTCCGGACGCAGTATTTT,CASSGWGTVLRTQYF
many,NA,15,TRBV5-6,TRBJ1-1,TGTGCCAGCAGCTTGGTTTGGGGCTGGAACACTGAAGCTTTCTTT,CASSLVWGWNTEAFF
few,NA,13,TRBV2,TRBJ1-1,TGTGCCAGCAGTGGTGGGTTGAACACTGAAGCTTTCTTT,CASSGGLNTEAFF
many,NA,12,TRBV7-9,TRBJ2-7,TGTGCCAGCAGCTCGGACGAGGTTGAGCAGTACTTC,CASSSDEVEQYF
NA,NA,14,TRBV25-1,TRBJ2-2,TGTGCCAGCAGTGAACTGCGTGAGGGCGGGGAGCTGTTTTTT,CASSELREGGELFF
many,NA,13,TRBV6-2/TRBV6-3,TRBJ1-3,TGTGCCAGCAGTTACGTTATCGGGGTCCCCATATATTTT,CASSYVIGVPIYF
NA,TRBD2,16,TRBV19,TRBJ2-3,TGTGCCAGTAGTCCGCGGACTAGCGGGGAGGTAGATACGCAGTATTTT,CASSPRTSGEVDTQYF
many,NA,15,TRBV7-6,TRBJ1-1,TGTGCCAGCAGCTTAGGTCCGGGCTTGAACACTGAAGCTTTCTTT,CASSLGPGLNTEAFF
NA,NA,16,TRBV11-2,TRBJ2-1,TGTGCCAGCAGCTTAGGTGGCCGGGGGCCAGGGTTTGAGCAGTTCTTC,CASSLGGRGPGFEQFF